The 15 T cell receptor beta chains below were found in one sample sequenced in a study of blood T cell repertoires in COVID-19. Assay used: immunoSEQ multiplex PCR; TCRdb lists only in-frame clones, some missing. Among 130,000 to 150,000 clones, roughly 86% were seen once, and the ten largest hold approximately 1.8%. The specimen was peripheral blood. Receptor source: a man in his sixties or seventies with acute or convalescent COVID-19.

J is TRBJ2-3 and V is TRBV27, with 10 nucleotides matching TRBD2. Trimming took 6 bases from V and 0 from J; bases not matched to a gene: 6. This CDR3 contains 16 residues. CDR1 is MNHEY and CDR2 is SMNVEV in the germline V gene (reference sequence). In DNA, the CDR3 is TGTGCCAGCAGCCCTAGCGGGAGAGGGAGCACAGATACGCAGTATTTT. Its protein product is CASSPSGRGSTDTQYF.

The chain couples TRBV4-1 to TRBJ2-3, with D maybe TRBD2 (5 bases). Germline CDR1 reads MGHRA; CDR2 reads YSYEKL. The CDR3 is 17 amino acids. The V end lost 1 base, the J end lost 6 bases, and 20 bases lay between the germline ends. In DNA form, the CDR3 reads TGCGCCAGCAGCCAAGGAACCCTAGCTTATCTGGGGGATACGCAGTATTTT. Residues: CASSQGTLAYLGDTQYF.

The chain recombines TRBV6-2 or TRBV6-3 with TRBJ1-1; D is undetermined. This CDR3 spans 18 amino acids. From germline, CDR1 is MNHEY and CDR2 SVGEGT. Trimming pared 2 bases from V and 1 base from J, leaving 20 bases between. CDR3 sequence: CASSYNRMTERRNTEAFF. The CDR3 nucleotides read TGTGCCAGCAGTTACAATAGGATGACGGAGAGACGGAACACTGAAGCTTTCTTT.

The chain employs TRBV10-2 and TRBJ2-3, with 12 bases lining up with TRBD2. CDR3 length: 17 residues. Germline V gene data show CDR1 as WSHSY and CDR2 as SAAADI. After removal of 4 bases from V and 4 bases from J, the junction contained 9 bases not matched to a gene. CDR3 sequence: CASSGRTSGDYADTQYF. In DNA, the CDR3 is TGCGCCAGCAGTGGGAGGACTAGCGGGGACTACGCAGATACGCAGTATTTT.

The genes are TRBV4-1 and TRBJ2-7, with a weak D call TRBD2 (5 bases). Per the germline V gene, CDR1 is MGHRA and CDR2 is YSYEKL. The length of the CDR3 is 16 residues. The ends were cut back, 3 bases at V and 4 bases at J, with 19 bases in the middle. For the CDR3, the DNA is TGCGCCAGCAGCCAGGCCGTCCGTCGGGGTGGGTACGAGCAGTACTTC. Residues: CASSQAVRRGGYEQYF.

The chain recombines TRBV28 with TRBJ1-2; 8 positions agree with TRBD1. The V and J ends lost 5 bases and 4 bases, in that order; junction bases with no gene match: 9. The germline V gene has CDR1 MDHEN and CDR2 SYDVKM. The CDR3 consists of 15 residues. Here the CDR3 DNA reads TGTGCCAGCAGTAAGCCAGAGACAGGGGTCTATGGCTACACCTTC. This codes for CASSKPETGVYGYTF.

This rearrangement joins TRBV19 to TRBJ1-3; 10 bases agree with TRBD1. Germline CDR1 reads LNHDA; CDR2 reads SQIVND (reference sequence). This CDR3 has 16 amino acids. J gave up 2 bases and V 7 bases, and 8 bases lay outside the gene matches. Here the CDR3 DNA reads TGTGCCAGTAAACGGACAGGGGGGTCAGCTGGAAACACCATATATTTT. Translation gives CASKRTGGSAGNTIYF.

CDR3 coding DNA: TGTGCCAGAAGGCCTTCCGTCTCTCTAGCGGATCCCTTATTGGACAATGAGCAGTTCTTC. It specifies CARRPSVSLADPLLDNEQFF. The chain has TRBV5-3 and TRBJ2-1; 7 bases are shared with TRBD2. TRBV5-3 carries the ORF label, with uncertain function. The CDR3 is made up of 20 amino acids. Unmatched junction bases numbered 25, after V lost 5 bases and J lost 5 bases.

The DNA of the CDR3 is TGTGCCAGCAGCGGCGGGAGCCTGATCGGGGAGCTGTTTTTT. This encodes CASSGGSLIGELFF. The chain recombines TRBV28 with TRBJ2-2; 7 nucleotides match TRBD2. CDR3 length: 14 residues. The J segment lost 7 bases and the V segment lost 6 bases, leaving 8 bases of the junction unmatched. Germline V gene data show CDR1 as MDHEN and CDR2 as SYDVKM.

The V call is TRBV6-5, the J call TRBJ1-1; D is ambiguous. The ends were cut back, 5 bases at V and 1 base at J, with 8 bases in the middle. Germline V CDR1 and CDR2: MNHEY, SVGAGI. This CDR3 contains 13 residues. The CDR3 DNA reads as TGTGCCAGCAGTCCGACGGGGAACACTGAAGCTTTCTTT. Translation gives CASSPTGNTEAFF.

This chain connects TRBV3-1 (or the pseudogene TRBV3-2) to TRBJ2-2, with no clear D. The CDR3 has 15 residues. Trimming took off 2 bases at V and 2 bases at J, with 9 bases between the two ends. Germline lookup yields CDR1 LGHDT and CDR2 YNNKEL (reference sequence). The CDR3 is CASSQSLSNTGELFF. The CDR3 region has the DNA TGTGCCAGCAGCCAAAGCCTCTCAAACACCGGGGAGCTGTTTTTT.

V is TRBV28 and J is TRBJ2-3; 11 positions match TRBD2. The CDR3 is 15 amino acids. Per germline, CDR1 MDHEN and CDR2 SYDVKM. The V segment lost 5 bases and the J segment 5 bases; nucleotides outside the gene matches: 6. The CDR3 bases are TGTGCCAGCAGTCCTAGCGGGAGGCCCCTAGATACGCAGTATTTT. This encodes CASSPSGRPLDTQYF.

The chain uses TRBV5-1 and TRBJ2-7, with no clear D. CDR1 SGHRS and CDR2 YFSETQ come from the germline V gene. V shed 4 bases and J shed 3 bases, with 11 bases lying between them. This CDR3 is built from 13 residues. The DNA of the CDR3 is TGCGCCAGCAGCGTCGACTTTTTCTACGAGCAGTACTTC. Translated, it gives CASSVDFFYEQYF.

The chain couples TRBV18 to TRBJ2-1, with 9 bases fitting TRBD1. J lost 9 bases, V lost 3 bases, and 6 bases had no gene match. Germline assignment: CDR1 KGHSH and CDR2 LQKENI. This CDR3 spans 14 amino acids. CDR3 in amino acids: CASSPGQGRGEQFF. The CDR3 region has the DNA TGTGCCAGCTCACCGGGACAGGGCCGCGGTGAGCAGTTCTTC.

The gene calls are TRBV29-1 and TRBJ2-3; TRBD1 might be the D (5 bases). The V gene's germline CDR1 is SQVTM and CDR2 ANQGSEA. Trimming took off 0 bases at V and 4 bases at J, with 8 bases between the two ends. The CDR3 consists of 13 residues. CDR3 DNA sequence: TGCAGCGTTGAAGAACAGACAGCAGATACGCAGTATTTT. Translated, it gives CSVEEQTADTQYF.